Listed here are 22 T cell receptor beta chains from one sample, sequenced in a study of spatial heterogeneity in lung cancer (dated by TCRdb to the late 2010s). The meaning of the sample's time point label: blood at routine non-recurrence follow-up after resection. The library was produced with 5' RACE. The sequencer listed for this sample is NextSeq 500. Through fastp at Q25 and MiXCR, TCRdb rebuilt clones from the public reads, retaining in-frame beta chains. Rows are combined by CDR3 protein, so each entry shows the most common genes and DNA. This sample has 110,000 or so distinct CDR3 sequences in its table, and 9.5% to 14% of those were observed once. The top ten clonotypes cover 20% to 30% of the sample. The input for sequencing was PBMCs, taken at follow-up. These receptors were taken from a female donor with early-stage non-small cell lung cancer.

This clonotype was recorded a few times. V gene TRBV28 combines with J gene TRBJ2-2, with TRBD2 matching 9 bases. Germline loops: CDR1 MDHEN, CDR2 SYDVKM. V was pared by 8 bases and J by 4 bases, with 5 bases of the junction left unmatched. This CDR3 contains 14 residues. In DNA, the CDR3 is TGTGCCAGCCAAGCGGGAGGCGGCACCGGGGAGCTGTTTTTT. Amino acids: CASQAGGGTGELFF.

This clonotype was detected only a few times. This CDR3 is CATSDFGSTDTQYF. The CDR3 DNA reads TGTGCCACCAGTGATTTCGGAAGCACAGATACGCAGTATTTT. This chain links TRBV24-1 with TRBJ2-3; D remains ambiguous. Germline CDR1 reads KGHDR; CDR2 reads SFDVKD. This CDR3 region has 14 residues. V lost 1 base and J lost 0, with 4 bases in between.

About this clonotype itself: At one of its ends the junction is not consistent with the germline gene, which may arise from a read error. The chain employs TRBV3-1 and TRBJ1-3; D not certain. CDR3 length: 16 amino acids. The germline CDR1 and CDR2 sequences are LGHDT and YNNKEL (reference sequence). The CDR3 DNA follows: TGTGCCAGCTGCCAACCCGGACCTGGTCCTGGAAACACCATATATTTT. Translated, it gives CASCQPGPGPGNTIYF. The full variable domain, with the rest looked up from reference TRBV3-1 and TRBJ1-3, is DTAVSQTPKYLVTQMGNDKSIKCEQNLGHDTMYWYKQDSKKFLKIMFSYNNKELIINETVPNRFSPKSPDKAHLNLHINSLELGDSAVYFCASCQPGPGPGNTIYFGEGSWLTVV.

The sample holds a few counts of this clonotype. The CDR3 DNA reads as TGTGCCAGCAGTCCCGGGACAGTTCAAAACTATGGCTACACCTTC. Translation: CASSPGTVQNYGYTF. The chain combines TRBV5-5 with TRBJ1-2, with TRBD1 matching over 7 bases. V was pared by 5 bases and J by 2 bases, with 9 bases of the junction left unmatched. The CDR3 is 15 residues long. The germline CDR1 and CDR2 sequences are SGHKS and YYEKEE (reference sequence).

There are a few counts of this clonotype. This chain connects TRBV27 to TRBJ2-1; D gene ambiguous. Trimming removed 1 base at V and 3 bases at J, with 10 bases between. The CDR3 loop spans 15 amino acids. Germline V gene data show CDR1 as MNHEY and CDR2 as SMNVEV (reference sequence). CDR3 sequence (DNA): TGTGCCAGCAGTTTATATGGCGGAGACTACAATGAGCAGTTCTTC. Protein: CASSLYGGDYNEQFF.

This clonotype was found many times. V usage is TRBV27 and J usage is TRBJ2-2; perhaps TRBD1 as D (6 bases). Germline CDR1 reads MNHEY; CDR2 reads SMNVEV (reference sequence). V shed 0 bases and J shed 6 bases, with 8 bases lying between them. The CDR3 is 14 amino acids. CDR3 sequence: CASSLSYRAGELFF. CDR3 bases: TGTGCCAGCAGTTTATCTTACAGGGCCGGGGAGCTGTTTTTT.

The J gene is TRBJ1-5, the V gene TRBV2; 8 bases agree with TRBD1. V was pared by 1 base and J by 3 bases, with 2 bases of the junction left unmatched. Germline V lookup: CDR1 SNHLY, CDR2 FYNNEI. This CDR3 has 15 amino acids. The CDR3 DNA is TGTGCCAGCAGTGAAGGGGGACAGGACAATCAGCCCCAGCATTTT. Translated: CASSEGGQDNQPQHF.

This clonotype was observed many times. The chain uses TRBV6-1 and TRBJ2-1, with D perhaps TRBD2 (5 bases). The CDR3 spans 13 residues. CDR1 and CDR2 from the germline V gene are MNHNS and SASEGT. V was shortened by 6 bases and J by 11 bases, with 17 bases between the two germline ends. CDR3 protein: CASRIYLSEKQFF. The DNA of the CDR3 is TGTGCCAGCAGGATTTACCTTAGCGAGAAGCAGTTCTTC.

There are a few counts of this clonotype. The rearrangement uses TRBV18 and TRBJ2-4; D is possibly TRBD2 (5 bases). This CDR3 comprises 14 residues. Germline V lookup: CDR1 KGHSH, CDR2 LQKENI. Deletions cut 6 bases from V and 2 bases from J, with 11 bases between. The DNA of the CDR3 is TGTGCCAGCTCCGGAGGCCGCCCCAAAAACATTCAGTACTTC. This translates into CASSGGRPKNIQYF.

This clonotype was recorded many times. CDR3 sequence: CASARDTGELFF. Written as DNA, the CDR3 is TGTGCCAGCGCTCGGGACACCGGGGAGCTGTTTTTT. The V and J genes are TRBV28 and TRBJ2-2, with D uncertain. The CDR3 consists of 12 residues. V lost 8 bases and J lost 3, with 7 bases in between. CDR1 is MDHEN and CDR2 is SYDVKM in the germline V gene.

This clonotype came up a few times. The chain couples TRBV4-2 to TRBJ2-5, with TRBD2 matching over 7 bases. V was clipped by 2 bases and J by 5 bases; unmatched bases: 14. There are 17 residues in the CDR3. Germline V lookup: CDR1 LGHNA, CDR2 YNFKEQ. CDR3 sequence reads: CASSQLLTGGGHETQYF. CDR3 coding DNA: TGTGCCAGCAGCCAACTCCTTACCGGGGGAGGGCACGAGACCCAGTACTTC.

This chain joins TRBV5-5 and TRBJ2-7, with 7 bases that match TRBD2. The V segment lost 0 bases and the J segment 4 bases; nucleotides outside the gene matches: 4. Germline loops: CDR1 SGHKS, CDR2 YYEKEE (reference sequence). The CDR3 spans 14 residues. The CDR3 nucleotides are TGTGCCAGCAGCTTGGTTGCGGGAGCGTACGAGCAGTACGTC. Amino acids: CASSLVAGAYEQYV.

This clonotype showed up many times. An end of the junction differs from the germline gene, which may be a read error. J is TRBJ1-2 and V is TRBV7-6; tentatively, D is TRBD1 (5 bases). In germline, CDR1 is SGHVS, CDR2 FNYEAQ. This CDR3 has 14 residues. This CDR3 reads CASSLGPSAPFDSF. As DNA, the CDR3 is TGTGCCAGCAGCTTGGGACCCTCAGCCCCCTTCGACAGCTTC.

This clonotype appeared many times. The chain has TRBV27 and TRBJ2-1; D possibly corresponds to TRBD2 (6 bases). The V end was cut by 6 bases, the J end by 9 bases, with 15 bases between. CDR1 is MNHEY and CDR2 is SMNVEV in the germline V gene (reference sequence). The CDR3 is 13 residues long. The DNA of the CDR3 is TGTGCCAGCAGGCTTGGAGGGATCGGTGAGCAGTTCTTC. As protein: CASRLGGIGEQFF.

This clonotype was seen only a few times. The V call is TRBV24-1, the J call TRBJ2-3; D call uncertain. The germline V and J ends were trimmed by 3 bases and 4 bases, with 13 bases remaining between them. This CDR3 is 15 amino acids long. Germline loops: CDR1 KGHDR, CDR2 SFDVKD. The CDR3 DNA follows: TGTGCCACCAGTGATCCCAGACGGCAAGCAGATACGCAGTATTTT. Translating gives CATSDPRRQADTQYF.

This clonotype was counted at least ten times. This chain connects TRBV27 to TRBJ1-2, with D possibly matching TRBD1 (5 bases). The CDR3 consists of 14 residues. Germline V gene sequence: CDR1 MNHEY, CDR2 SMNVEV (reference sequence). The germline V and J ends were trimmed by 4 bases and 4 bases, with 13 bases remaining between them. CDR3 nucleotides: TGTGCCAGCAGTTCCACCGGGACGGGCTATGGCTACACCTTC. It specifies CASSSTGTGYGYTF.

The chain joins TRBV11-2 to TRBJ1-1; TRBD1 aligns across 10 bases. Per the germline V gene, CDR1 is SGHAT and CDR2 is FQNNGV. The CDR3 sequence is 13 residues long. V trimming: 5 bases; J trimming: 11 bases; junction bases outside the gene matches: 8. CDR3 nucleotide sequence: TGTGCCAGCAGCCAAGGTCCGGGACAGGGGGCTTTCTTT. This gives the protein CASSQGPGQGAFF.

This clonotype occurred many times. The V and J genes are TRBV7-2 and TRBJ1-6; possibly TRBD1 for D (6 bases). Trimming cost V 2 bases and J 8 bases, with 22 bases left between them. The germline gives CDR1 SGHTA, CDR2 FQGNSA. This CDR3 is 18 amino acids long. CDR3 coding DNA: TGTGCCAGCAGCTTAAACCCTCCGGCTTGGGGGGCAGATTCACCCCTCCACTTT. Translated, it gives CASSLNPPAWGADSPLHF.

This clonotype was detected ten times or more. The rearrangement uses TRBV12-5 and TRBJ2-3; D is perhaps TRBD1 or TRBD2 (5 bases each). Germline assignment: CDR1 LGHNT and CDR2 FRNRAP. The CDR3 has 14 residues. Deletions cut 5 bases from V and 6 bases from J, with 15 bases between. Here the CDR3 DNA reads TGTGCTAGTGGTACCCGACAGCGGCTGGATACGCAGTATTTT. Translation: CASGTRQRLDTQYF.

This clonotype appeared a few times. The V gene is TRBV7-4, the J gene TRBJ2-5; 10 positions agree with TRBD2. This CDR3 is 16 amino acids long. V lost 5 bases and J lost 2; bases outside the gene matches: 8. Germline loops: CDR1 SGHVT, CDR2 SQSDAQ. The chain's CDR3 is CASSEAGGLIQETQYF. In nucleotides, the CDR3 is TGTGCCAGCAGCGAAGCGGGAGGGTTAATTCAAGAGACCCAGTACTTC.

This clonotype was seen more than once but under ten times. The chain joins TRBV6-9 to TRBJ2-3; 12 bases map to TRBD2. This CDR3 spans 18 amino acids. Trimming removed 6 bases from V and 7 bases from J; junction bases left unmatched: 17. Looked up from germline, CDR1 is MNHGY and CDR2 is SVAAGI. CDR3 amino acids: CASSPPGTFTSGGNTQYF. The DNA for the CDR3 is TGTGCCAGCAGCCCCCCCGGGACATTCACTAGCGGGGGGAATACGCAGTATTTT.

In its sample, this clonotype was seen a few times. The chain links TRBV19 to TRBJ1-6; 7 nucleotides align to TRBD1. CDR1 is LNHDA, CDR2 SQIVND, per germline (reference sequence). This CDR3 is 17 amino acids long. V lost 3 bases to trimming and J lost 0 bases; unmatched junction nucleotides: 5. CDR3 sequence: CASSIWTGTSYNSPLHF. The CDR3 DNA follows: TGTGCCAGTAGTATTTGGACAGGAACCTCCTATAATTCACCCCTCCACTTT.